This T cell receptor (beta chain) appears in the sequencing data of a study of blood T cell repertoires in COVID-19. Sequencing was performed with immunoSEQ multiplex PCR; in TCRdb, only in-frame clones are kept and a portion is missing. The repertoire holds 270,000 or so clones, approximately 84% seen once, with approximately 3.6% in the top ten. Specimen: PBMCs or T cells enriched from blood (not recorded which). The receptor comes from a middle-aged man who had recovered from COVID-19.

The CDR3 nucleotides read TGTGCCTGGAGTGGAGAAGCGGGGGGGCAAACAGATACGCAGTATTTT. It codes for CAWSGEAGGQTDTQYF. V usage is TRBV30 and J usage is TRBJ2-3; TRBD2 matches at 10 bases. CDR3 length equals 16 residues. Trimming removed 1 base from V and 3 bases from J; junction bases left unmatched: 7. Germline V gene lookup returns CDR1 GTSNPN and CDR2 SVGIG (reference sequence).